This TCR beta chain was captured by sequencing in a study of blood T cell repertoires in COVID-19. Authors' analysis steps: How many nucleated cells were present was estimated from reference gene primer amplification. Repertoires were generated with immunoSEQ multiplex PCR, while TCRdb's copy carries only in-frame clones and drops some. Clone size and the V and J calls come from that table; the DNA yielded D and trimming. The data show some 270,000 clones, about 87% seen once. Trimming took off 1 base at V and 4 bases at J, with 10 bases between the two ends. CDR3 length: 14 amino acids. Looked up from germline, CDR1 is LNHNV and CDR2 is YYDKDF (reference sequence).

What was sequenced was PBMCs or T cells enriched from blood (not recorded which). The TCR originated in a woman aged 25-40 years with acute COVID-19. The V gene is TRBV15, the J gene TRBJ1-2; the D gene is possibly TRBD1 (6 bases). CDR3 nucleotide sequence: TGTGCCACCAGCAGAGCGGACAGCATCTATGGCTACACCTTC. Amino acids: CATSRADSIYGYTF.